A single sample is the source of the 27 T cell receptor beta chains below, sequenced in a study of T cell repertoires in cytomegalovirus infection. MiXCR, run by TCRdb on the reads, gives a single entry per CDR3 protein. The sample records about 240,000 distinct CDR3 sequences, approximately 13% being singletons. Sequencing input: PBMCs. These receptors were obtained from a human donor in good health (CMV status not recorded). Some clones in this sample may be carry-over from other donors' samples.

V and J are TRBV19 and TRBJ1-5, with D unresolved. CDR1 is LNHDA, CDR2 SQIVND, per germline (reference sequence). Trimming shortened V by 3 bases and J by 1 base, and 10 bases separated the two germline ends. This CDR3 comprises 15 residues. The CDR3 loop reads CASSIAGGSNQPQHF. CDR3 nucleotide sequence: TGTGCCAGTAGTATCGCTGGAGGAAGCAATCAGCCCCAGCATTTT.

This clonotype was detected ten times or more. The CDR3 bases are TGTGCCAGCAATAGCGGGGGCTCGAGGACAGATACGCAGTATTTT. Residues: CASNSGGSRTDTQYF. The chain has TRBV25-1 and TRBJ2-3; the match to TRBD2 covers 9 bases. This CDR3 is built from 15 residues. V lost 7 bases to trimming and J lost 3 bases; unmatched junction nucleotides: 8. From germline, CDR1 is MGHDK and CDR2 SYGVNS.

V gene TRBV5-6 combines with J gene TRBJ1-5; 10 bases fit TRBD1. Germline lookup yields CDR1 SGHDT and CDR2 YYEEEE. After removal of 4 bases from V and 3 bases from J, the junction contained 4 bases not matched to a gene. CDR3 length: 15 amino acids. This CDR3 reads CASSVGTGDNQPQHF. The CDR3 DNA reads TGTGCCAGCAGCGTGGGGACAGGGGACAATCAGCCCCAGCATTTT.

This clonotype was counted ten times or more. The CDR3 sequence is CASSNRGAEAFF. As DNA, the CDR3 is TGTGCCAGCAGCAACAGGGGCGCTGAAGCTTTCTTT. The V and J genes are TRBV12-3 or TRBV12-4 and TRBJ1-1; 7 positions agree with TRBD1. The V segment lost 6 bases and the J segment 6 bases; nucleotides outside the gene matches: 4. CDR3 length equals 12 residues.

In its sample, this clonotype was seen many times. This chain uses TRBV28 with TRBJ2-7; D remains ambiguous. The CDR3 covers 11 residues. V was clipped by 5 bases and J by 6 bases, with 8 bases between them. Looked up from germline, CDR1 is MDHEN and CDR2 is SYDVKM. The CDR3 region is CASSRFPEQYF. In DNA form, the CDR3 reads TGTGCCAGCAGTAGGTTTCCCGAGCAGTACTTC.

This clonotype was observed at least ten times. This chain connects TRBV5-4 to TRBJ2-1; D ambiguous. CDR1 is SGHNT and CDR2 is YYREEE in the germline V gene (reference sequence). V shed 4 bases and J shed 0 bases, with 8 bases lying between them. This CDR3 spans 14 amino acids. CDR3 loop: CASSRSSSYNEQFF. Here the CDR3 DNA reads TGTGCCAGCAGCCGATCGAGCTCCTACAATGAGCAGTTCTTC. Variable domain in full (rest from reference TRBV5-4 and TRBJ2-1): ETGVTQSPTHLIKTRGQQVTLRCSSQSGHNTVSWYQQALGQGPQFIFQYYREEENGRGNFPPRFSGLQFPNYSSELNVNALELDDSALYLCASSRSSSYNEQFFGPGTRLTVL.

This clonotype was detected ten times or more. The chain uses TRBV7-2 and TRBJ2-7, with D possibly being TRBD1 (6 bases). Trimming took off 4 bases at V and 6 bases at J, with 19 bases between the two ends. This CDR3 has 15 residues. Per germline, CDR1 SGHTA and CDR2 FQGNSA. CDR3 DNA sequence: TGTGCCAGCAGCTCCTTAGGGGGAACCCGCGGCGAGCAGTACTTC. Translated, it gives CASSSLGGTRGEQYF.

V usage is TRBV19 and J usage is TRBJ2-3; 8 nucleotides agree with TRBD1. The CDR3 spans 14 residues. Trimming took 4 bases from V and 4 from J; bases not matched to a gene: 4. Germline V CDR1 and CDR2: LNHDA, SQIVND (reference sequence). The CDR3 DNA sequence: TGTGCCAGTAGTAAGGGACAGGTCCCAGATACGCAGTATTTT. This encodes CASSKGQVPDTQYF.

This clonotype was detected ten times or more. V gene TRBV19 combines with J gene TRBJ2-1; 12 positions match TRBD2. The germline CDR1 and CDR2 sequences are LNHDA and SQIVND (reference sequence). With V trimmed by 5 bases and J by 6 bases, 8 bases remained unmatched. The CDR3 has 16 residues. The CDR3 protein is CASSPLLAGGVNEQFF. The CDR3, as DNA: TGTGCCAGTAGTCCCCTCCTAGCGGGGGGGGTCAATGAGCAGTTCTTC.

Remarks on this clonotype: Possible read error: a much larger clone is one base away. The J gene is TRBJ2-6, the V gene TRBV7-2, with 7 bases matching TRBD2. Germline-derived CDR1 and CDR2 are SGHTA and FQGNSA. This CDR3 region has 16 residues. V lost 1 base, J lost 4 bases, and 4 bases stayed unmatched. CDR3 amino acids: CASSLGGGGGANVLTF. CDR3 DNA sequence: TGTGCCAGCAGCTTAGGGGGGGGGGGGGGGGCCAACGTCCTGACTTTC.

This clonotype was counted only a few times. J is TRBJ1-5 and V is TRBV28; 7 nucleotides line up with TRBD1. Germline loops: CDR1 MDHEN, CDR2 SYDVKM. This CDR3 region has 15 residues. V gave up 4 bases and J gave up 5 bases; unmatched junction bases: 8. This chain's CDR3 is CASSYSQGLHQPQHF. CDR3 bases: TGTGCCAGCAGTTATTCACAGGGGCTTCATCAGCCCCAGCATTTT.

This clonotype was seen only a few times. V usage is TRBV29-1 and J usage is TRBJ1-1, with D unresolved. Per germline, CDR1 SQVTM and CDR2 ANQGSEA. The CDR3 is 12 amino acids. V shed 7 bases and J shed 4 bases, with 13 bases lying between them. The CDR3 DNA reads TGCAGCGGTGCGTCGGGTCCCACTGAAGCTTTCTTT. Translation: CSGASGPTEAFF.

In this sample, this clonotype turned up a few times. This chain connects TRBV6-2 or TRBV6-3 to TRBJ2-2; possible D gene TRBD2, 6 bases. Germline V gene sequence: CDR1 MNHEY, CDR2 SVGEGT. V lost 6 bases and J lost 6, with 14 bases in between. This CDR3 is built from 14 residues. The DNA for the CDR3 is TGTGCCAGCAGGATCACTAGCTCCCCCGGGGAGCTGTTTTTT. Protein: CASRITSSPGELFF.

In this sample, this clonotype turned up a few times. This rearrangement joins TRBV6-2 or TRBV6-3 to TRBJ1-2, with D unclear. The V gene lost 4 bases and the J gene lost 1 base, with 16 bases spanning the gap. Germline V gene data show CDR1 as MNHEY and CDR2 as SVGEGT. The CDR3 covers 16 residues. CDR3 sequence reads: CASSSRGRVDNYGYTF. Written as DNA, the CDR3 is TGTGCCAGCAGTTCCAGAGGCCGGGTGGATAACTATGGCTACACCTTC.

This clonotype was counted a few times. The chain has TRBV19 and TRBJ2-2; 7 bases line up with TRBD2. The CDR3 covers 14 residues. CDR1 and CDR2 (germline): LNHDA, SQIVND (reference sequence). The V gene end was trimmed by 6 bases and the J gene end by 4 bases; junction bases not matched to a gene: 5. The CDR3 coding sequence is TGTGCCAGTAGGACTAGCTCGGCCACCGGGGAGCTGTTTTTT. Its translation: CASRTSSATGELFF.

This clonotype was counted many times. The rearrangement joins TRBV7-2 to TRBJ1-5, with TRBD1 matching 7 bases. CDR1 is SGHTA, CDR2 FQGNSA, per germline. Trimming cost V 1 base and J 3 bases; bases outside gene matches: 3. The CDR3 has 15 residues. The CDR3 region is CASSLGGGNNQPQHF. For the CDR3, the DNA is TGTGCCAGCAGCTTAGGAGGGGGCAACAATCAGCCCCAGCATTTT.

In this sample, this clonotype turned up a few times. The rearrangement uses TRBV4-2 and TRBJ2-1, with D tentatively TRBD1 (6 bases). CDR1 is LGHNA, CDR2 YNFKEQ, per germline. V lost 1 base, J lost 7 bases, and 20 bases lay in between. The CDR3 extends over 17 amino acids. Here the CDR3 DNA reads TGTGCCAGCAGCCAAGGAGGCTTTCGGACAGCACAAAATGAGCAGTTCTTC. Translation: CASSQGGFRTAQNEQFF.

This clonotype has a count of ten or more. The V and J genes are TRBV28 and TRBJ1-2, with D perhaps TRBD1 (5 bases). The CDR3 spans 17 residues. V was pared by 4 bases and J by 5 bases, with 23 bases between. Germline V gene lookup returns CDR1 MDHEN and CDR2 SYDVKM. The CDR3 bases are TGTGCCAGCAGTTCCCCCTGGGCAGGGTTCGTGGGGTATGGCTACACCTTC. Translated: CASSSPWAGFVGYGYTF.

There are many counts of this clonotype. The genes are TRBV20-1 and TRBJ2-3; D not resolved. The CDR3 is made up of 13 amino acids. Between the trimmed V and J ends, which lost 2 bases and 2 bases, there was a span of 8 bases. From germline, CDR1 is DFQATT and CDR2 SNEGSKA (reference sequence). CDR3 in DNA: TGCAGTGCTAGAATGACCCACACAGATACGCAGTATTTT. This encodes CSARMTHTDTQYF.

This chain uses TRBV6-2 or TRBV6-3 with TRBJ1-2; D not certain. The CDR3 is made up of 15 amino acids. Germline values: CDR1 MNHEY, CDR2 SVGEGT. The V and J ends lost 6 bases and 10 bases respectively, with 24 bases between them. The CDR3 loop is CASRMKYPRGDFYTF. The CDR3 DNA reads as TGTGCCAGCAGAATGAAATACCCCCGGGGAGACTTCTACACCTTC.

This clonotype turned up a few times. V usage is TRBV6-5 and J usage is TRBJ1-1, with TRBD1 as a possible D gene (6 bases). There are 15 residues in the CDR3. Germline CDR1 reads MNHEY; CDR2 reads SVGAGI. With 7 bases removed from V and 1 base from J, the gap between germline ends came to 16 bases. This CDR3 reads CASIPGGRPNTEAFF. In DNA, the CDR3 is TGTGCCAGCATCCCCGGGGGGCGACCGAACACTGAAGCTTTCTTT.

The V call is TRBV7-4, the J call TRBJ2-1, with 9 nucleotides matching TRBD2. In germline, CDR1 is SGHVT, CDR2 SQSDAQ. There are 14 residues in the CDR3. The junction had 11 bases not matched to a gene; V was cut back by 11 bases and J by 6 bases. The chain's CDR3 is CAGGGLAGFNEQFF. The CDR3, as DNA: TGTGCCGGTGGGGGGCTAGCGGGGTTCAATGAGCAGTTCTTC.

This clonotype was seen at least ten times. This chain uses TRBV7-2 with TRBJ2-7; D is possibly TRBD2 (5 bases). The CDR3 is 14 amino acids. In germline, CDR1 is SGHTA, CDR2 FQGNSA. The V and J ends lost 2 bases and 5 bases respectively, with 13 bases between them. The CDR3 DNA reads as TGTGCCAGCAGCTTAAGCGGAGTAGTCCACGAGCAGTACTTC. Translating it yields CASSLSGVVHEQYF.

This clonotype was seen many times. The CDR3 is CASTRVEGYNEQFF. The CDR3 DNA reads TGTGCCAGCACTCGGGTAGAGGGGTACAATGAGCAGTTCTTC. The chain is built from TRBV2 and TRBJ2-1; either TRBD1 or TRBD2 may supply D (5 bases each). CDR3 length: 14 residues. The ends were cut back, 7 bases at V and 4 bases at J, with 14 bases in the middle. Germline CDR1 is SNHLY and CDR2 is FYNNEI.

There are a few counts of this clonotype. V usage is TRBV5-4 and J usage is TRBJ2-5; D perhaps matches TRBD1 (6 bases). The V end lost 4 bases, the J end lost 4 bases, and 17 bases lay between the germline ends. The CDR3 has 15 amino acids. In germline, CDR1 is SGHNT, CDR2 YYREEE (reference sequence). The chain's CDR3 is CASSPNTGFGETQYF. CDR3 in DNA: TGTGCCAGCAGCCCCAATACAGGGTTTGGAGAGACCCAGTACTTC.

The sample holds many counts of this clonotype. V and J are TRBV7-2 and TRBJ1-2, with 10 positions matching TRBD1. Germline CDR1 and CDR2: SGHTA and FQGNSA. The CDR3 sequence is 15 residues long. The trim removed 2 bases at V and 6 bases at J, leaving 6 bases unmatched. The CDR3 region has the DNA TGTGCCAGCAGCTTAACCCGACAGGGGGCCCATGGCTACACCTTC. Protein sequence: CASSLTRQGAHGYTF.

The V gene is TRBV15, the J gene TRBJ1-1; D gene ambiguous. Germline loops: CDR1 LNHNV, CDR2 YYDKDF (reference sequence). This CDR3 is 14 amino acids long. V lost 0 bases to trimming and J lost 7 bases, with 12 bases between them. The CDR3 reads CATSREAQKGEAFF. The CDR3 DNA follows: TGTGCCACCAGCAGAGAGGCACAAAAGGGTGAAGCTTTCTTT.